The 18 T cell receptor beta chains given below trace back to one sample, sequenced in a study of OX40 agonist ivuxolimab in advanced cancers. The repertoire was sequenced with immunoSEQ multiplex PCR; TCRdb's copy has only in-frame clones and lacks some. The repertoire has tens of thousands of clones, approximately 90% of them found once; the top ten carry 0.76%. The starting material was CD4+ or CD8+ T cells sorted from blood, obtained in a trial of the OX40 agonist ivuxolimab. The receptor set was obtained from an adult with an advanced solid tumor such as melanoma, head and neck, liver or kidney cancer.

The V and J genes are TRBV5-4 and TRBJ2-5; 10 positions agree with TRBD2. J gave up 1 base and V 6 bases, and 9 bases lay outside the gene matches. The CDR3 extends over 16 amino acids. From germline, CDR1 is SGHNT and CDR2 YYREEE (reference sequence). CDR3 sequence reads: CASTTGLAGVQETQYF. Here the CDR3 DNA reads TGTGCCAGCACCACTGGCCTAGCGGGAGTCCAAGAGACCCAGTACTTC. Supplemented by reference TRBV5-4 and TRBJ2-5, the full variable domain reads ETGVTQSPTHLIKTRGQQVTLRCSSQSGHNTVSWYQQALGQGPQFIFQYYREEENGRGNFPPRFSGLQFPNYSSELNVNALELDDSALYLCASTTGLAGVQETQYFGPGTRLLVL.

CDR3 residues: CASSLMGQNTEAFF. The CDR3 bases are TGTGCCAGCAGCTTAATGGGGCAGAACACTGAAGCTTTCTTT. This chain uses TRBV7-3 with TRBJ1-1; possible D gene TRBD1, 5 bases. The CDR3 runs 14 residues. V lost 1 base and J 1 base, leaving 7 bases between the germline ends. Germline lookup yields CDR1 SGHTA and CDR2 FQGTGA. Using reference TRBV7-3 and TRBJ1-1 for the parts outside the CDR3, the full variable domain is GAGVSQTPSNKVTEKGKYVELRCDPISGHTALYWYRQSLGQGPEFLIYFQGTGAADDSGLPNDRFFAVRPEGSVSTLKIQRTERGDSAVYLCASSLMGQNTEAFFGQGTRLTVV.

CDR3 sequence: CASSFPSLGGELFF. The CDR3 nucleotides read TGTGCCAGCAGCTTCCCTAGCTTGGGCGGGGAGCTGTTTTTT. The rearrangement links TRBV7-2 to TRBJ2-2, with D possibly TRBD2 on 5 matching bases. This CDR3 is built from 14 residues. Germline CDR1 and CDR2: SGHTA and FQGNSA. V shed 3 bases and J shed 7 bases, with 12 bases lying between them.

This chain joins TRBV7-8 and TRBJ1-2; D unresolved. V lost 5 bases and J 4 bases, leaving 23 bases between the germline ends. This CDR3 comprises 17 residues. The germline gives CDR1 SGHVS, CDR2 FQNEAQ. DNA of the CDR3: TGTGCCAGCAGCAATAGGTGGCAGTCCCGAGAATTCTATGGCTACACCTTC. Its translation is CASSNRWQSREFYGYTF.

The rearrangement uses TRBV2 and TRBJ2-1; a possible D gene is TRBD2 (6 bases). V gave up 5 bases and J gave up 9 bases, with 17 bases separating them. CDR3 length: 14 amino acids. Germline V gene lookup returns CDR1 SNHLY and CDR2 FYNNEI. CDR3 region: CASSPSGVRGEQFF. The CDR3 nucleotides are TGTGCCAGCAGTCCATCGGGGGTCCGGGGTGAGCAGTTCTTC.

With regard to this clone: A junction boundary mismatches the germline segment, possibly from a read error. This chain connects TRBV5-3 to TRBJ1-5, with D possibly being TRBD1 (6 bases). TRBV5-3 counts as an open reading frame of uncertain function. The CDR3 runs 17 residues. This CDR3 reads CARSLGTTIYSNQPQHF. CDR3 DNA: TGTGCCAGAAGTTTGGGGACAACTATTTATAGCAATCAGCCCCAGCATTTT.

The rearrangement links TRBV21-1 to TRBJ2-1; the listed D gene, TRBD2, was not tested against the DNA. TRBV21-1 is recorded as a pseudogene. The CDR3 length is 23 residues. The DNA of the CDR3 is TGTGCCAGCAGTAGTCCTGGGACTAGCGGGAGAATGGGGAGGGTAGACAAGGGCAATGAGCAGTTCTTC. It translates to CASSSPGTSGRMGRVDKGNEQFF.

The V gene is TRBV6-6, the J gene TRBJ2-6; no definite D call. The germline V gene encodes CDR1 MNHNY and CDR2 SVGAGI (reference sequence). Trimming shortened V by 11 bases and J by 0 bases, and 8 bases separated the two germline ends. The length of the CDR3 is 13 residues. The CDR3 coding sequence is TGTGCCGTCCCTGCCTCTGGGGCCAACGTCCTGACTTTC. It yields the protein CAVPASGANVLTF.

The chain couples TRBV5-1 to TRBJ2-2, with D maybe TRBD2 (6 bases). The CDR3 covers 15 residues. V lost 4 bases to trimming and J lost 2 bases, with 12 bases between them. Germline CDR1 and CDR2: SGHRS and YFSETQ. The CDR3, as DNA: TGCGCCAGCAGCAGGGACGGGGGTAACACCGGGGAGCTGTTTTTT. This codes for CASSRDGGNTGELFF.

The CDR3 loop reads CASSSLAAQYNEQFF. The CDR3, as DNA: TGTGCCAGCAGCTCCCTAGCGGCTCAGTACAATGAGCAGTTCTTC. This chain links TRBV5-6 with TRBJ2-1; 7 positions agree with TRBD2. Trimming cost V 3 bases and J 4 bases; bases outside gene matches: 7. The CDR3 is 15 amino acids. Germline assignment: CDR1 SGHDT and CDR2 YYEEEE.

The chain joins TRBV29-1 to TRBJ2-4, with D possibly being TRBD1 (6 bases). Germline loops: CDR1 SQVTM, CDR2 ANQGSEA. V lost 4 bases to trimming and J lost 8 bases, with 18 bases between them. There are 14 residues in the CDR3. In DNA form, the CDR3 reads TGCAGCGTTGTTTCGAAGGACAGTCGGTACATTCAGTACTTC. Amino acids: CSVVSKDSRYIQYF. Filled out from reference TRBV29-1 and TRBJ2-4, the complete variable domain reads SAVISQKPSRDICQRGTSLTIQCQVDSQVTMMFWYRQQPGQSLTLIATANQGSEATYESGFVIDKFPISRPNLTFSTLTVSNMSPEDSSIYLCSVVSKDSRYIQYFGAGTRLSVL.

This chain connects TRBV2 to TRBJ1-3; D is perhaps TRBD1 (6 bases). The CDR3 covers 14 residues. Germline V lookup: CDR1 SNHLY, CDR2 FYNNEI. Trimming removed 7 bases from V and 4 bases from J, with 14 bases in between. The CDR3, as DNA: TGTGCCAGCACCTATACGGACAGCGGAAACACCATATATTTT. Protein: CASTYTDSGNTIYF.

The rearrangement uses TRBV2 and TRBJ2-3; 12 positions agree with TRBD2. This CDR3 contains 15 residues. Germline trimming cut 3 bases from V and 8 bases from J; bases unmatched to any gene: 6. CDR1 and CDR2 from the germline V gene are SNHLY and FYNNEI. The CDR3 bases are TGTGCCAGCAGTGATGCTAGCGGGAGGGCCGGTACGCAGTATTTT. Translation gives CASSDASGRAGTQYF.

The rearrangement uses TRBV6-6 and TRBJ1-2, with 7 bases matching TRBD1. This CDR3 is 14 amino acids long. After removal of 5 bases from V and 7 bases from J, the junction contained 10 bases not matched to a gene. Germline loops: CDR1 MNHNY, CDR2 SVGAGI (reference sequence). This chain's CDR3 is CASSATQGLGGYTF. The DNA of the CDR3 is TGTGCCAGCAGTGCAACACAGGGGCTCGGTGGCTACACCTTC.

This rearrangement joins TRBV5-1 to TRBJ2-5; D remains ambiguous. V lost 0 bases and J 5 bases, leaving 14 bases between the germline ends. Germline-derived CDR1 and CDR2 are SGHRS and YFSETQ. The CDR3 length is 15 residues. The CDR3 bases are TGCGCCAGCAGCTTGGCTGGGGATGGTTGGGAGACCCAGTACTTC. Its protein product is CASSLAGDGWETQYF.

This clone was found once. The chain recombines TRBV5-1 with TRBJ2-2, with D possibly TRBD2 on 6 matching bases. V was cut by 0 bases and J by 2 bases, with 8 bases left in between. The CDR3 spans 15 residues. The germline V gene encodes CDR1 SGHRS and CDR2 YFSETQ. CDR3: CASSLEGLNTGELFF. The CDR3 nucleotides read TGCGCCAGCAGCTTGGAGGGACTCAACACCGGGGAGCTGTTTTTT.

The chain joins TRBV13 to TRBJ1-2, with D maybe TRBD1 (5 bases). CDR1 is PRHDT and CDR2 is FYEKMQ in the germline V gene (reference sequence). Trimming pared 6 bases from V and 4 bases from J, leaving 15 bases between. This CDR3 is built from 14 residues. DNA of the CDR3: TGTGCCAGCAGAGTTATGGGGGGAAGCTATGGCTACACCTTC. It encodes CASRVMGGSYGYTF.

The chain combines TRBV7-6 with TRBJ2-7; D gene uncertain. CDR1 is SGHVS and CDR2 is FNYEAQ in the germline V gene. Trimming shortened V by 9 bases and J by 3 bases, and 15 bases separated the two germline ends. This CDR3 is 13 amino acids long. The CDR3 DNA is TGTGCCAGTTCTCTTACTAACGGCTACGAGCAGTACTTC. It translates to CASSLTNGYEQYF.